The source of this T cell receptor beta chain is a study of cytomegalovirus exposure and HLA in healthy donors. The assay was immunoSEQ multiplex PCR, and TCRdb's table has in-frame clones only and misses some. The table lists about 74,000 clones, around 95% of them singletons. V shed 3 bases and J 2 bases; nucleotides not matched to a gene: 9. The CDR3 totals 17 residues. Per germline, CDR1 SNHLY and CDR2 FYNNEI. Whole-study results and caveats: Using the classifier, cytomegalovirus status was reportedly diagnosed with high specificity and sensitivity. Cytomegalovirus association was assigned to around 150 TCR beta chains. Among TCR sequences, most were rare, though some public TCRs appeared in many donors.

As regards this clone: The antigen is undetermined.

This receptor was identified in a young woman in good health and CMV-seropositive. The source material was PBMCs. V gene TRBV2 combines with J gene TRBJ2-3; 9 nucleotides align to TRBD2. The chain's CDR3 is CASSDGGLAGYTDTQYF. The DNA of the CDR3 is TGTGCCAGCAGTGACGGTGGGCTAGCGGGATACACAGATACGCAGTATTTT.